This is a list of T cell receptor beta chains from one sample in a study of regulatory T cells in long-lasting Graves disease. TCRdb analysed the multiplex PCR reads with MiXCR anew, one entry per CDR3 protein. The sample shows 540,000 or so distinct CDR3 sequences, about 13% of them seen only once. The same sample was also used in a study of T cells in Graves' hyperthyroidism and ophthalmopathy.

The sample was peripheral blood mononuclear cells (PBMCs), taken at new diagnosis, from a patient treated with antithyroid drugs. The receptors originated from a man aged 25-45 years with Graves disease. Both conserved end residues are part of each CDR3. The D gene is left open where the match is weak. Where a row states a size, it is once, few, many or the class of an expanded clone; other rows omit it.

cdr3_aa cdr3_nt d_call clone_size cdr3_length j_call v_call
CASSFTGAKETQYF TGTGCCAGTAGCTTCACAGGGGCGAAAGAGACCCAGTACTTC TRBD1 few 14 TRBJ2-5 TRBV19
CASSLGGTTYNEQFF TGCGCCAGCAGCTTGGGCGGGACGACCTACAATGAGCAGTTCTTC . . 15 TRBJ2-1 TRBV5-1
CAWSVVYNQPQHF TGTGCCTGGAGTGTAGTCTATAATCAGCCCCAGCATTTT . many 13 TRBJ1-5 TRBV30
CASSEGVYNSPLHF TGTGCCAGCAGCGAGGGGGTTTATAATTCACCCCTCCACTTT . many 14 TRBJ1-6 TRBV3-1
CASSESLTRGGKAYNEQFF TGCGCCAGCAGTGAGTCTCTGACCCGGGGCGGGAAAGCCTACAATGAGCAGTTCTTC . many 19 TRBJ2-1 TRBV10-1
CASSTALLGSPLHF TGTGCCAGCAGTACCGCCCTGTTGGGATCACCCCTCCACTTT . many 14 TRBJ1-6 TRBV27
CASSSSGRAKGYEQYF TGCGCCAGCAGCTCCAGTGGGAGGGCCAAGGGCTACGAGCAGTACTTC TRBD2 . 16 TRBJ2-7 TRBV5-1
CASSAHLAGDSYNEQFF TGTGCCAGTAGTGCCCACCTCGCGGGGGATAGCTACAATGAGCAGTTCTTC TRBD2 few 17 TRBJ2-1 TRBV19
CASSPGQGVSEQYF TGTGCCAGCAGCCCTGGACAGGGGGTTAGCGAGCAGTACTTC TRBD1 many 14 TRBJ2-7 TRBV6-1
CASSLMGPGELFF TGTGCCAGCAGTTTGATGGGACCCGGGGAGCTGTTTTTT . many 13 TRBJ2-2 TRBV12-3/TRBV12-4
CASSPRAGGNQPQHF TGTGCCAGCAGTCCCAGGGCAGGGGGCAATCAGCCCCAGCATTTT . many 15 TRBJ1-5 TRBV7-8
CASSPGWGGTGRTNEQFF TGTGCCAGCAGCCCCGGCTGGGGCGGGACAGGTCGAACCAATGAGCAGTTCTTC TRBD1 many 18 TRBJ2-1 TRBV7-9
CASSLVSGGIREQYF TGTGCCAGCAGCTTAGTGAGCGGGGGGATAAGGGAGCAGTACTTC TRBD2 few 15 TRBJ2-7 TRBV7-9
CASSRGMRTDTQYF TGTGCCAGCAGTCGGGGGATGAGGACAGATACGCAGTATTTT . many 14 TRBJ2-3 TRBV12-3/TRBV12-4
CSARDALNDGYTF TGCAGTGCTAGAGATGCGCTCAACGATGGCTACACCTTC . . 13 TRBJ1-2 TRBV20-1
CASSPPVLAGGQETQYF TGTGCCAGCTCACCACCCGTCCTAGCGGGAGGGCAAGAGACCCAGTACTTC TRBD2 . 17 TRBJ2-5 TRBV18
CASMGREGQYF TGTGCCAGCATGGGTCGGGAAGGGCAGTATTTT . many 11 TRBJ2-3 TRBV2
CASIFSAASYNEQFF TGTGCCAGCATCTTTAGCGCGGCCTCCTACAATGAGCAGTTCTTC . . 15 TRBJ2-1 TRBV7-9
CASSSFSSQETQYF TGTGCCAGCAGCTCCTTTAGCTCCCAAGAGACCCAGTACTTC . . 14 TRBJ2-5 TRBV11-2
CASSTSTGELFF TGTGCCAGCAGTACTAGTACCGGGGAGCTGTTTTTT . few 12 TRBJ2-2 TRBV6-1
CASSGRAGNTEAFF TGTGCCAGCAGTGGGAGGGCCGGGAACACTGAAGCTTTCTTT . few 14 TRBJ1-1 TRBV2
CASSLIGSGNTEAFF TGCGCCAGCAGCTTGATTGGGTCGGGAAACACTGAAGCTTTCTTT . . 15 TRBJ1-1 TRBV5-1
CASRGGQETPYF TGTGCCAGTAGAGGCGGTCAAGAGACCCCGTACTTC . . 12 TRBJ2-5 TRBV19
CASRGTSFSTDTQYF TGTGCCAGCAGGGGGACTAGCTTTAGCACAGATACGCAGTATTTT TRBD2 many 15 TRBJ2-3 TRBV12-3/TRBV12-4
CATTRSAGGAYEQYF TGTGCCACCACACGATCAGCGGGAGGTGCCTACGAGCAGTACTTC TRBD2 many 15 TRBJ2-7 TRBV27
CSARDTKDTQYF TGCAGTGCTAGAGATACGAAAGATACGCAGTATTTT . . 12 TRBJ2-3 TRBV20-1
CASSTGQGRIDNEQFF TGTGCCAGCAGCACCGGACAGGGTCGAATAGACAATGAGCAGTTCTTC TRBD1 . 16 TRBJ2-1 TRBV13
CASSRRGGTQYF TGCGCCAGCAGCCGGAGGGGGGGAACGCAGTATTTT . . 12 TRBJ2-3 TRBV5-1
CASGGGFYNEQFF TGTGCCAGCGGGGGGGGATTCTACAATGAGCAGTTCTTC TRBD2 many 13 TRBJ2-1 TRBV2
CASSLRTDIGRDEQFF TGTGCCAGCAGCTTAAGGACGGATATAGGGAGGGATGAGCAGTTCTTC TRBD2 few 16 TRBJ2-1 TRBV7-9
CSARLGPPEQYF TGCAGTGCCAGGCTAGGGCCCCCCGAGCAGTACTTC . . 12 TRBJ2-7 TRBV20-1
CSARVPGNTIYF TGCAGTGCTAGAGTGCCCGGAAACACCATATATTTT . few 12 TRBJ1-3 TRBV20-1
CAISESKGGNEKLFF TGTGCCATCAGTGAGTCAAAGGGCGGCAATGAAAAACTGTTTTTT . many 15 TRBJ1-4 TRBV10-3
CASSQDRPPGGPYEQYF TGCGCCAGCAGCCAAGATCGCCCGCCGGGAGGGCCCTACGAGCAGTACTTC TRBD2 few 17 TRBJ2-7 TRBV4-1
CSATLQVPYNEQFF TGCAGTGCTACTTTACAGGTCCCTTACAATGAGCAGTTCTTC . many 14 TRBJ2-1 TRBV20-1
CSAQKDSTSTDTQYF TGCAGCGCCCAAAAGGACAGTACTAGCACAGATACGCAGTATTTT . many 15 TRBJ2-3 TRBV29-1
CATSRETGGTEAFF TGTGCCACCAGCAGAGAGACGGGGGGCACTGAAGCTTTCTTT . many 14 TRBJ1-1 TRBV15
CASSPREGWTGTDTQYF TGTGCCAGCAGTCCCCGGGAGGGGTGGACCGGCACAGATACGCAGTATTTT TRBD2 many 17 TRBJ2-3 TRBV6-1
CASSFVGAGEQFF TGTGCCAGCAGCTTCGTGGGGGCCGGCGAGCAGTTCTTC . few 13 TRBJ2-1 TRBV5-6
CSARSAGGLRDTIYF TGCAGTGCTAGATCGGCTGGGGGCCTTAGAGACACCATATATTTT . many 15 TRBJ1-3 TRBV20-1
CASRITRGMYQETQYF TGTGCCAGCAGAATTACCAGAGGAATGTACCAAGAGACCCAGTACTTC . . 16 TRBJ2-5 TRBV6-1
CILPDRSSTDTQYF TGCATCCTCCCGGACCGGAGCTCCACAGATACGCAGTATTTT . many 14 TRBJ2-3 TRBV20-1
CSAGRASDYNEQFF TGCAGTGCCGGGAGGGCCTCGGACTACAATGAGCAGTTCTTC TRBD2 many 14 TRBJ2-1 TRBV20-1
CASGRPDTGELFF TGTGCCAGCGGACGACCAGACACCGGGGAGCTGTTTTTT . many 13 TRBJ2-2 TRBV7-6
CASSLAFDRDYEQYF TGCGCCAGCAGCTTGGCCTTTGACAGGGACTACGAGCAGTACTTC TRBD1 many 15 TRBJ2-7 TRBV5-1